This T cell receptor beta chain derives from a study of cytomegalovirus exposure and HLA in healthy donors. The CDR3 has 14 residues. Trimming took 5 bases from V and 0 from J; bases not matched to a gene: 3. Germline V gene data show CDR1 as SGHTA and CDR2 as FQGTGA. Primers: 60 Vbeta forward and 13 Jbeta reverse. Sequencing was performed with immunoSEQ multiplex PCR; in TCRdb, only in-frame clones are kept and a portion is missing. Among approximately 120,000 clones, around 77% were seen once, and the ten largest hold approximately 9.9%. The specimen sequenced was PBMCs. This receptor was taken from a man between 35 and 55 years old in good health and CMV-seropositive. J is TRBJ1-1 and V is TRBV7-3, with TRBD1 matching 7 bases. The CDR3 DNA sequence: TGTGCCAGCAGCACGGGACAGCTGAACACTGAAGCTTTCTTT. This codes for CASSTGQLNTEAFF.